The rows below give T cell receptor beta chains drawn from one sample of a study of blood T cell repertoires in COVID-19. Sequenced by immunoSEQ multiplex PCR; TCRdb stores in-frame clones only, minus some. In the table there are 90,000 to 120,000 clones, more than 70% of which are singletons. Sequencing used peripheral blood. The receptors were sampled from a man aged 65 to 85 with acute or convalescent COVID-19. CDR3s include the opening cysteine and the closing phenylalanine or tryptophan. Fields, in order: J gene, D gene, clone size, V gene, CDR3 DNA, CDR3 protein. D genes are given only for firm matches. Expanded clones get a size class; other rows say once, few or many, or leave the size out.

TRBJ2-3,TRBD2,-,TRBV5-1,TGCGCCAGCAGCACCATAGCGGGGGGCCCAAGGGATACGCAGTATTTT,CASSTIAGGPRDTQYF
TRBJ1-1,-,-,TRBV6-5,TGTGCCAGCAGTTATGCAGGGGAGACCAACACTGAAGCTTTCTTT,CASSYAGETNTEAFF
TRBJ1-6,-,-,TRBV6-5,TGTGCCAGCAGTCTCCCTGGGAGTGGTTCACCCCTCCACTTT,CASSLPGSGSPLHF
TRBJ2-7,-,-,TRBV5-1,TGCGCCAGCAGCTTACAGGGAGAAGAGCAGTACTTC,CASSLQGEEQYF
TRBJ1-6,-,-,TRBV6-5,TGTGCCAGCAGGGCAGGGGTTAATTCACCCCTCCACTTT,CASRAGVNSPLHF
TRBJ2-2,TRBD2,few,TRBV5-4,TGTGCCAGCAGCTTGCCCGCGGGGGGGGTGACCGGGGAGCTGTTTTTT,CASSLPAGGVTGELFF
TRBJ2-1,-,-,TRBV28,TGTGCCGGATCCTCCGCGGGCAGTAGACCCGGGAATGAGCAGTTCTTC,CAGSSAGSRPGNEQFF
TRBJ2-2,-,-,TRBV7-8,TGTGCCAGCAGCTTGACAGATAACACCGGGGAGCTGTTTTTT,CASSLTDNTGELFF
TRBJ1-2,TRBD1,-,TRBV18,TGTGCCAGCTCACCGGGACAGGGGGCATACTATGGCTACACCTTC,CASSPGQGAYYGYTF
TRBJ2-2,-,-,TRBV24-1,TGTGCCACCGGGAGGAGCACCGGGGAGCTGTTTTTT,CATGRSTGELFF
TRBJ2-3,-,-,TRBV2,TGTGCCAGCAGTCGCGAAGATACGCAGTATTTT,CASSREDTQYF
TRBJ1-1,-,-,TRBV2,TGTGCCAGCAGTGAAGCCCGCGGGTGGAGCAGTAAAAGGTTCTTT,CASSEARGWSSKRFF
TRBJ1-5,TRBD1,-,TRBV4-3,TGCGCCAGCAGCCACTCTGCGGGACAGGGAGTGACCCAGCATTTT,CASSHSAGQGVTQHF
TRBJ1-1,-,-,TRBV5-6,TGTGCCAGCAGCCTATCTATGAACACTGAAGCTTTCTTT,CASSLSMNTEAFF
TRBJ2-3,TRBD2,once,TRBV9,TGTGCCAGCAGCGTAGATAGCGGGGAAGATACGCAGTATTTT,CASSVDSGEDTQYF
TRBJ2-5,TRBD2,-,TRBV7-6,TGTGCCAGCAGCTTGGTCCTAGCGGGGGGGCCCCTCCAAGAGACCCAGTACTTC,CASSLVLAGGPLQETQYF
TRBJ1-6,-,-,TRBV11-2,TGTGCCAGCAGCTTTTCCGGGTCGATCCTTAATTCACCCCTCCACTTT,CASSFSGSILNSPLHF
TRBJ1-1,TRBD1,-,TRBV19,TGTGCCAGTAGTATCCCGCCCCCGGGCAGGGGGCAAGTTGGGATGAACACTGAAGCTTTCTTT,CASSIPPPGRGQVGMNTEAFF
TRBJ2-1,TRBD1,once,TRBV27,TGTGCCAGCAGTGTGGGACAGCTCGGCCAATTTGAGCAGTTCTTC,CASSVGQLGQFEQFF
TRBJ2-6,TRBD1,-,TRBV5-5,TGTGCCAGCAGCTGGACAGGGGACCGCTCTGGGGCCAACGTCCTGACTTTC,CASSWTGDRSGANVLTF
TRBJ1-1,-,-,TRBV19,TGTGCCAGTAGTATAGTAACTCCGGGCACTGAAGCTTTCTTT,CASSIVTPGTEAFF
TRBJ2-7,TRBD2,-,TRBV6-6,TGTGCCAGCAGGGGAAGCGGGGGGATCTCCTACGAGCAGTACTTC,CASRGSGGISYEQYF
TRBJ1-1,-,-,TRBV29-1,TGCAGCGTTGAACCAGGGTCAGGGAACACTGAAGCTTTCTTT,CSVEPGSGNTEAFF
TRBJ2-7,TRBD1,once,TRBV18,TGTGCCAGCTCGCAAACCGGGACAGGGGTTGACGAGCAGTACTTC,CASSQTGTGVDEQYF
TRBJ2-7,TRBD2,once,TRBV6-6,TGTGCCAGCAGTTACGGCGGGGGGGACCACTACGAGCAGTACTTC,CASSYGGGDHYEQYF
TRBJ1-5,-,-,TRBV29-1,TGCAGCGTTGTGGAGCAACACAATCAGCCCCAGCATTTT,CSVVEQHNQPQHF
TRBJ1-1,-,-,TRBV3-1/TRBV3-2,TGTGCCAGCAGCCAATCCTTAAACACTGAAGCTTTCTTT,CASSQSLNTEAFF
TRBJ2-7,TRBD2,-,TRBV5-4,TGTGCCAGCAGCCCCTTGGGACTAGCACACCACGAGCAGTACTTC,CASSPLGLAHHEQYF
TRBJ2-3,TRBD2,-,TRBV20-1,TGCAGTGCTAGTCCCAGCGGGGGCGGGGATACGCAGTATTTT,CSASPSGGGDTQYF
TRBJ2-3,TRBD2,-,TRBV7-2,TGTGCCAGCAGCCCTGCGGCGAGCGGGGGGGCTGATACGCAGTATTTT,CASSPAASGGADTQYF
TRBJ1-4,-,-,TRBV9,TGTGCCAGCAGCGCAGGACAGAATGAAAAACTGTTTTTT,CASSAGQNEKLFF
TRBJ2-7,-,-,TRBV12-3/TRBV12-4,TGTGCCAGCACCAACCAGTTTTCCTACGAGCAGTACTTC,CASTNQFSYEQYF
TRBJ1-1,-,-,TRBV5-1,TGCGCCAGCAGCTTGTCCAGCGCGAACACTGAAGCTTTCTTT,CASSLSSANTEAFF
TRBJ2-3,TRBD2,-,TRBV12-3/TRBV12-4,TGTGCCAGCAGCCTACCGGGAGGGACTAGGAAAGATTTT,CASSLPGGTRKDF
TRBJ1-1,-,-,TRBV7-8,TGTGCCAGCAGCGCCAGACAGGTGCCGAACACTGAAGCTTTCTTT,CASSARQVPNTEAFF
TRBJ2-2,-,-,TRBV5-8,TGTGCCAGCAGCTTGGGATCAGGCCCCAACACCGGGGAGCTGTTTTTT,CASSLGSGPNTGELFF
TRBJ2-7,-,-,TRBV12-3/TRBV12-4,TGTGCCAGCAGTCGAACAACCTCCTACGAGCAGTACTTC,CASSRTTSYEQYF
TRBJ2-3,-,few,TRBV9,TGTGCCAGCACTCCGGGGACAGATACGCAGTATTTT,CASTPGTDTQYF
TRBJ1-3,TRBD1,-,TRBV6-1,TGTGCCAGCAGTGAAGCAGGACAGGGAGATGGAAACACCATATATTTT,CASSEAGQGDGNTIYF
TRBJ2-7,TRBD1,-,TRBV6-5,TGTGCCAGCAGTTACTCCACGGGACAGTTTTACGAGCAGTACTTC,CASSYSTGQFYEQYF
TRBJ2-7,-,once,TRBV6-5,TGTGCCAGCAGTTACCCAGATGCCTACGAGCAGTACTTC,CASSYPDAYEQYF
TRBJ2-5,TRBD2,-,TRBV9,TGTGCCAGCAGCGTAGGGGCTAGCGGGGGGACCCAAGAGACCCAGTACTTC,CASSVGASGGTQETQYF
TRBJ1-1,-,-,TRBV6-2/TRBV6-3,TGTGCCAGCAGCCCTACGGAGGGAGCTATGAACACTGAAGCTTTCTTT,CASSPTEGAMNTEAFF
TRBJ2-7,-,once,TRBV7-2,TGTGCCAGCAGCTTAGGCCAGGGACACCCCTACGAGCAGTACTTC,CASSLGQGHPYEQYF
TRBJ2-7,-,-,TRBV2,TGTGCCAGCGGGGCACTGACCTACGAGCAGTACTTC,CASGALTYEQYF
TRBJ2-5,TRBD1,-,TRBV27,TGTGCCAGCAAAAGGACAGGGTACGACCAAGAGACCCAGTACTTC,CASKRTGYDQETQYF
TRBJ2-3,TRBD1,-,TRBV5-1,TGCGCCAGCAGCTTCATGGGACAGGGGGCGGATACGCAGTATTTT,CASSFMGQGADTQYF
TRBJ2-7,-,-,TRBV10-2,TGCGCCAGCAGTAGCGGGCGGGGAAGCTCCTACGAGCAGTACTTC,CASSSGRGSSYEQYF
TRBJ1-6,-,-,TRBV9,TGTGCCAGCAGCGTAAGCGGGGGACACCAGAATTCACCCCTCCACTTT,CASSVSGGHQNSPLHF
TRBJ1-1,TRBD1,once,TRBV4-1,TGCGCCAGCAGCCACGAGGTGACAGGGACCACTGAAGCTTTCTTT,CASSHEVTGTTEAFF
TRBJ2-3,-,-,TRBV5-5,TGTGCCAGCAGCTTGGCGGATACGCAGTATTTT,CASSLADTQYF
TRBJ1-3,TRBD1,-,TRBV2,TGTGCCAGCAGTGAAAGGACAGGGGGTTCCGGAAACACCATATATTTT,CASSERTGGSGNTIYF
TRBJ1-1,-,few,TRBV6-2/TRBV6-3,TGTGCCAGCAGTTTAGTAGGCGGGGACACTGAAGCTTTCTTT,CASSLVGGDTEAFF
TRBJ2-5,-,-,TRBV6-5,TGTGCCAGCAGTTCGTCCGGGACACTGAAGACCCAGTACTTC,CASSSSGTLKTQYF
TRBJ2-5,TRBD2,-,TRBV5-8,TGTGCCAGCAGCTCGGGGTCGTTAGCGGGGGGGCCTGGAGAGACCCAGTACTTC,CASSSGSLAGGPGETQYF